The 11 T cell receptor beta chains listed next were all sequenced from one sample in a study of OX40 agonist ivuxolimab in advanced cancers. Clones were sequenced by immunoSEQ multiplex PCR, and TCRdb holds only the in-frame ones, with some missing. The table lists 50,000 to 80,000 clones, 85% to 95% of them singletons. The material was CD4+ or CD8+ T cells sorted from blood, obtained in a trial of the OX40 agonist ivuxolimab. The receptor source for this set is an adult with an advanced solid tumor such as melanoma, head and neck, liver or kidney cancer.

This chain links TRBV7-2 with TRBJ2-3; 12 bases align to TRBD2. With 5 bases clipped from V and 3 bases from J, the junction kept 6 bases outside the gene matches. CDR3 length: 16 residues. Per the germline V gene, CDR1 is SGHTA and CDR2 is FQGNSA. In DNA, the CDR3 is TGTGCCAGCAGCACGCGACTAGCGGGAGCAACAGATACGCAGTATTTT. This translates into CASSTRLAGATDTQYF.

The count of this clone is one. The chain is built from TRBV7-2 and TRBJ2-3; 16 nucleotides line up with TRBD2. Germline V gene sequence: CDR1 SGHTA, CDR2 FQGNSA. The CDR3 consists of 14 residues. The trim removed 4 bases at V and 15 bases at J, leaving 7 bases unmatched. For the CDR3, the DNA is TGTGCCAGCAGCTCGGGGACTAGCGGGAGGGCCGACTATTTT. It codes for CASSSGTSGRADYF.

The CDR3 loop is CASSRGRGGGSEKLFF. The CDR3 nucleotides read TGTGCCAGTAGTCGGGGCAGGGGAGGAGGGAGTGAAAAACTGTTTTTT. The rearrangement uses TRBV19 and TRBJ1-4; D may be TRBD1 (6 bases). This CDR3 region has 16 residues. Trimming took off 5 bases at V and 7 bases at J, with 20 bases between the two ends. Germline V gene data show CDR1 as LNHDA and CDR2 as SQIVND (reference sequence).

The chain uses TRBV29-1 and TRBJ2-1, with TRBD2 matching 7 bases. The V segment lost 7 bases and the J segment 6 bases; nucleotides outside the gene matches: 6. The germline V gene encodes CDR1 SQVTM and CDR2 ANQGSEA. The CDR3 extends over 12 amino acids. CDR3 DNA sequence: TGCAGCGCCAGGTGGGGGGGCAATGAGCAGTTCTTC. Protein product: CSARWGGNEQFF.

The chain links TRBV4-1 to TRBJ2-1; 7 bases map to TRBD2. V lost 3 bases, J lost 7 bases, and 15 bases stayed unmatched. Germline V gives CDR1 MGHRA, CDR2 YSYEKL. The length of the CDR3 is 17 residues. Here the CDR3 reads CASSHGKGLTHRNEQFF. The CDR3 nucleotides are TGCGCCAGCAGCCACGGAAAGGGACTAACGCATAGAAATGAGCAGTTCTTC.

The chain is built from TRBV27 and TRBJ1-2; a possible D gene is TRBD1 (5 bases). Trimming pared 0 bases from V and 3 bases from J, leaving 8 bases between. The germline V gene has CDR1 MNHEY and CDR2 SMNVEV (reference sequence). This CDR3 comprises 14 residues. The CDR3 reads CASSLSQGYYGYTF. DNA of the CDR3: TGTGCCAGCAGTTTATCCCAGGGATACTATGGCTACACCTTC.

This rearrangement joins TRBV12-5 to TRBJ2-1; 12 bases agree with TRBD2. The CDR3 has 16 amino acids. Germline CDR1 is LGHNT and CDR2 is FRNRAP. Unmatched junction bases numbered 4, after V lost 1 base and J lost 6 bases. This chain's CDR3 is CASGLGLAGGGNEQFF. The CDR3 bases are TGTGCTAGTGGTTTGGGGCTAGCGGGAGGGGGCAATGAGCAGTTCTTC.

The gene calls are TRBV19 and TRBJ2-1; tentatively, D is TRBD2 (5 bases). This CDR3 is built from 13 residues. CDR1 and CDR2 from the germline V gene are LNHDA and SQIVND (reference sequence). V was clipped by 3 bases and J by 4 bases, with 7 bases between them. Here the CDR3 reads CASSIREYNEQFF. The CDR3 DNA follows: TGTGCCAGTAGTATCCGGGAATACAATGAGCAGTTCTTC.

V usage is TRBV4-3 and J usage is TRBJ2-1, with TRBD2 identical over 11 bases. The J segment lost 8 bases and the V segment lost 3 bases, leaving 9 bases of the junction unmatched. CDR1 LGHNA and CDR2 YSLEER come from the germline V gene. The CDR3 is made up of 16 amino acids. Here the CDR3 DNA reads TGCGCCAGCAGCCAGAGAGCTAGCGGGAGGCGGTATGAGCAGTTCTTC. Translated, it gives CASSQRASGRRYEQFF.

The chain employs TRBV19 and TRBJ1-5; TRBD1 might be the D (5 bases). V lost 4 bases, J lost 9 bases, and 16 bases lay in between. The CDR3 loop spans 14 amino acids. Per the germline V gene, CDR1 is LNHDA and CDR2 is SQIVND (reference sequence). The CDR3 here is CASSTRDGPWPQHF. The DNA for the CDR3 is TGTGCCAGTAGTACCCGGGACGGTCCCTGGCCCCAGCATTTT.

The rearrangement joins TRBV4-1 to TRBJ1-4, with 7 bases aligning to TRBD1. Per the germline V gene, CDR1 is MGHRA and CDR2 is YSYEKL. This CDR3 has 15 residues. J gave up 6 bases and V 4 bases, and 8 bases lay outside the gene matches. The DNA of the CDR3 is TGCGCCAGCAGCCTCCGACAGGGTGAGGATGAAAAACTGTTTTTT. This encodes CASSLRQGEDEKLFF.